Below, one T cell receptor beta chain is given with its context. Mismatch with germline at one junction end may stem from a read error. This entry belongs to a study of CD8+CD57+ T cells in acquired aplastic anemia. This CDR3 is 14 amino acids long. CDR1 is LNHDA and CDR2 is SQIVND in the germline V gene (reference sequence). Profiling of TCR beta VDJ combinations and CDR3 sequences used genomic DNA as template. MiXCR, run by TCRdb on the reads, gives a single entry per CDR3 protein. The sample lists hundreds of thousands of distinct CDR3 sequences; around a third were seen once. Patients who underwent sequencing had shown CD8+CD57+ cell expansion by flow cytometry.

V usage is TRBV19 and J usage is TRBJ2-1, with 9 positions matching TRBD2. The TCR was taken from a human donor with aplastic anemia. Input material: sorted CD4+, CD8+, or CD8+CD57+ T cells (not recorded which) from PBMCs. CDR3 sequence (DNA): TGTGCCGGTAGTATTAGCGGGGGAGACAATGAGCAGTTCTTC. This gives the protein CAGSISGGDNEQFF.